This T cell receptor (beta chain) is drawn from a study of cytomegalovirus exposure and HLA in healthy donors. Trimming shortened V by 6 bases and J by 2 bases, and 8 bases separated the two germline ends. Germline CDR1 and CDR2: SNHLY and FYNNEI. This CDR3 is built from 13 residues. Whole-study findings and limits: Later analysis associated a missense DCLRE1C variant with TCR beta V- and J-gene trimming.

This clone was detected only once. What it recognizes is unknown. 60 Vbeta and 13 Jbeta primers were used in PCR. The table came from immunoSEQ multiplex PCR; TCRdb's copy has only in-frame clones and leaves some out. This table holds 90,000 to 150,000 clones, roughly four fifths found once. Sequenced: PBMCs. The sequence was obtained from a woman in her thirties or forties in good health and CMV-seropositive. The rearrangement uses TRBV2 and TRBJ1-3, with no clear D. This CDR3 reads CASRRGTGNTIYF. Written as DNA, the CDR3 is TGTGCCAGCAGGCGAGGAACTGGAAACACCATATATTTT.